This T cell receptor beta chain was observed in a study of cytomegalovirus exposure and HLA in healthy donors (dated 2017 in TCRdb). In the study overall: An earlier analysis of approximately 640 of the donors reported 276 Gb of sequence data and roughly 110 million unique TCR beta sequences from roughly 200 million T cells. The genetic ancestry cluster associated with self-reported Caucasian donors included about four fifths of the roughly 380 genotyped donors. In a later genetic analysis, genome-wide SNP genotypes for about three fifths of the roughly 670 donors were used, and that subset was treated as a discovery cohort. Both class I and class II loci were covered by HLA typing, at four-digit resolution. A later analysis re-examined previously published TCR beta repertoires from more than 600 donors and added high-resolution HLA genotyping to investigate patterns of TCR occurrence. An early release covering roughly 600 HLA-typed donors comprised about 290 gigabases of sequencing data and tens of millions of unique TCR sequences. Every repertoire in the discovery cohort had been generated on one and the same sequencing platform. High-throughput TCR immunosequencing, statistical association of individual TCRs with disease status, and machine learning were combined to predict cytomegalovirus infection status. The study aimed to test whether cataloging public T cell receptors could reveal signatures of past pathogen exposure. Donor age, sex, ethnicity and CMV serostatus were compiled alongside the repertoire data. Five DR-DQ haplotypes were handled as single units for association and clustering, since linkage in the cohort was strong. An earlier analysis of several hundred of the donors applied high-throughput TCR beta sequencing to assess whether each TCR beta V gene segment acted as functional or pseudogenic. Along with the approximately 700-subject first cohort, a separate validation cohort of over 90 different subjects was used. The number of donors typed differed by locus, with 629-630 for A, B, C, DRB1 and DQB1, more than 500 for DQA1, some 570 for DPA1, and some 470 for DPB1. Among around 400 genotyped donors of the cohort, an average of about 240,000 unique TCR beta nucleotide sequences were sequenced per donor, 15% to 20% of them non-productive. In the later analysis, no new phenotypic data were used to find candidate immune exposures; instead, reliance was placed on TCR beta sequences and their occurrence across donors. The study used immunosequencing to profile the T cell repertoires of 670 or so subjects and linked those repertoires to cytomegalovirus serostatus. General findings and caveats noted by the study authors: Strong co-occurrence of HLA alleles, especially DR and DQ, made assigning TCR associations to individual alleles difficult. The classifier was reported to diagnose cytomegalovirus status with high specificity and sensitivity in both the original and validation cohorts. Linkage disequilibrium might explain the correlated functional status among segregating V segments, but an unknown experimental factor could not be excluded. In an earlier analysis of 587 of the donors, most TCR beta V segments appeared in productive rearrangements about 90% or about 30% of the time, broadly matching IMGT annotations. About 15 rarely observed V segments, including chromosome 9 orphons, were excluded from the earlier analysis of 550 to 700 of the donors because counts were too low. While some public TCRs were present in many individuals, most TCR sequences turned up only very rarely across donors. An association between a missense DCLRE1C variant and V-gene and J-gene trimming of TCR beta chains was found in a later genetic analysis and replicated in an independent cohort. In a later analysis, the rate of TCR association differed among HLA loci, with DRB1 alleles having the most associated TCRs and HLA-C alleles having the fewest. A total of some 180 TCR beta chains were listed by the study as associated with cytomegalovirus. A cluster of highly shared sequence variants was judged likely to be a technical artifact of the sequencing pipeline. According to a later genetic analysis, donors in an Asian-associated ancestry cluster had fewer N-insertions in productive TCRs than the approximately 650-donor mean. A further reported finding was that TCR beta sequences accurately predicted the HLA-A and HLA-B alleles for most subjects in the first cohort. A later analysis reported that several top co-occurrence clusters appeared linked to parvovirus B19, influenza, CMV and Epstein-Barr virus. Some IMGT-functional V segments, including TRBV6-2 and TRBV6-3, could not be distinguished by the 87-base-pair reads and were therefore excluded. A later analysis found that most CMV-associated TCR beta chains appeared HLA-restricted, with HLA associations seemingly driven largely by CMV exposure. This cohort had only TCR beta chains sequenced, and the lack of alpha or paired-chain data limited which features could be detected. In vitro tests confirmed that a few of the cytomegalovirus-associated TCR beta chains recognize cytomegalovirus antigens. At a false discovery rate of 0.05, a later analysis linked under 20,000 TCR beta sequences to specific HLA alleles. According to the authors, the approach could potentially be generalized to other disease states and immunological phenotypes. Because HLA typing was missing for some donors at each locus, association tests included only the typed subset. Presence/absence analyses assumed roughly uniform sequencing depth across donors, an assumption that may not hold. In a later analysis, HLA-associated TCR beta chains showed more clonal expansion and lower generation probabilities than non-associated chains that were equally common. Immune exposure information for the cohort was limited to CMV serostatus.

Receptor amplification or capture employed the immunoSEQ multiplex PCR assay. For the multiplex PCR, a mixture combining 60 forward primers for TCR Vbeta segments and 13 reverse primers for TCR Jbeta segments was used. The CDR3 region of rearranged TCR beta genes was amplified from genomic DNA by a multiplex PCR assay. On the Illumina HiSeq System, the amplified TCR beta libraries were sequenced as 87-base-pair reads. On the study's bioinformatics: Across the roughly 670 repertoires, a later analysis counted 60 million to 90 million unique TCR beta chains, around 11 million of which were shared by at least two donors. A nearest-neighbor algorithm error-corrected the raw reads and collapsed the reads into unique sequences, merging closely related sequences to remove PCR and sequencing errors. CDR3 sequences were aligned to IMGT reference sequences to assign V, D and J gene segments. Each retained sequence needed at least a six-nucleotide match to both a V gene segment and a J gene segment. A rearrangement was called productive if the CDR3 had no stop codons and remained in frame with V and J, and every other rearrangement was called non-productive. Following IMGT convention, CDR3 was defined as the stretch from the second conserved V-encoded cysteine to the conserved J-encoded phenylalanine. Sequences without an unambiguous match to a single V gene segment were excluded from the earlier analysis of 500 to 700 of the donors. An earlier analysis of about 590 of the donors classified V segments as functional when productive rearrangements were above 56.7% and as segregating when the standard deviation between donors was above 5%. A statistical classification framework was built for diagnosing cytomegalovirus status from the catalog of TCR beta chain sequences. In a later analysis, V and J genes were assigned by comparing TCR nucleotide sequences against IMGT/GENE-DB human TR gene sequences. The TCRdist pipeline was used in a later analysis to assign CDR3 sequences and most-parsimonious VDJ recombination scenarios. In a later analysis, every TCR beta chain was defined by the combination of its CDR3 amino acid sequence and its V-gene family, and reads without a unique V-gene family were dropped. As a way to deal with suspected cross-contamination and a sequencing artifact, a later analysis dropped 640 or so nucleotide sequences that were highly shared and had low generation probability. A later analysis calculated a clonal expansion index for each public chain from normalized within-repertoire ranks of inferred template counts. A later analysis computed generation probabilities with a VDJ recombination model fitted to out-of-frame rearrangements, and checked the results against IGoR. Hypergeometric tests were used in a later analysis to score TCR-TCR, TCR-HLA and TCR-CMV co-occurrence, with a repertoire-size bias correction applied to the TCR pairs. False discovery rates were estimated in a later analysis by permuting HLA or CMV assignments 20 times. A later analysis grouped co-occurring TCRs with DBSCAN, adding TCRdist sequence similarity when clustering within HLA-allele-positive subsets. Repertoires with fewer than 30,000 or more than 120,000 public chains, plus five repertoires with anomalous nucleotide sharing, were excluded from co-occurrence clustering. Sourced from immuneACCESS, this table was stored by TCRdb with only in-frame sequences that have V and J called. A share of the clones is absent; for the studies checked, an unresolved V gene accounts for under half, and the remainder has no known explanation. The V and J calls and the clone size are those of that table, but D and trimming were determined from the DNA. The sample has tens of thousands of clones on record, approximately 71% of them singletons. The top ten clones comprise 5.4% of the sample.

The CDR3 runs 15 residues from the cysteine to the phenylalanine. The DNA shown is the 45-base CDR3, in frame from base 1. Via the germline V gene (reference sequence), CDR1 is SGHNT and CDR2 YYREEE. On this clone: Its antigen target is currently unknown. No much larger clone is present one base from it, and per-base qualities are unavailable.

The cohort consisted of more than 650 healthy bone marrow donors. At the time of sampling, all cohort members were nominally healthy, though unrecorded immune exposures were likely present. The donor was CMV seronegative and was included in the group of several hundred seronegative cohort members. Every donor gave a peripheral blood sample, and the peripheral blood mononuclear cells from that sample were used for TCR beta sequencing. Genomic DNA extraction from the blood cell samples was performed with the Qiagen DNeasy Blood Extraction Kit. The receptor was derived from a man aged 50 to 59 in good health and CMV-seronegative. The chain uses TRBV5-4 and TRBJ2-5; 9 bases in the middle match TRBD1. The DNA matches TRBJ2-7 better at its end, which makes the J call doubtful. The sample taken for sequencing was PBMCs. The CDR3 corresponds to CASSPGTGSSYEQYF. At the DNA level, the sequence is TGTGCCAGCAGCCCTGGGACAGGGAGCTCCTACGAGCAGTACTTC.